This T cell receptor beta chain derives from a study of monozygotic twins with inflammatory bowel disease. Eight distinct reactions (per sample) were used to make the cDNA. TCRdb re-called the 5' RACE reads and catalogs CDR3 proteins one per entry, DNA excluded. The sample holds more than 300,000 distinct CDR3 sequences. This sequence was found in a human donor with ulcerative colitis or Crohn's disease, or a healthy co-twin of an affected twin (not recorded which). Sequenced material: blood.

CDR3 loop: CASSLWGLSNTGELFF. The V and J genes are TRBV12-3 or TRBV12-4 and TRBJ2-2; TCRdb selects TRBD2, and the lack of DNA leaves this call unchecked. The CDR3 covers 16 residues.